The TCR beta chain under discussion was sequenced for a study of human T cells and chemical hapten exposure. One entry per CDR3 protein results from TCRdb running MiXCR on the RACE reads. The profile shows about 52,000 distinct CDR3 sequences, 9.5% to 10% of them singletons. Germline loops: CDR1 SNHLY, CDR2 FYNNEI. The trim removed 4 bases at V and 3 bases at J, leaving 15 bases unmatched. The CDR3 has 18 residues. Time point given: pre-sensitization, week 0. Treatment given: therapeutic diphenylcyclopropenone sensitization with weekly scalp DPC. Total RNA extraction was carried out from unfractionated whole blood.

This clonotype was sampled from a woman in her 30s with alopecia areata. Some clones in this sample may be carry-over from other donors' samples. The J gene is TRBJ1-5, the V gene TRBV2; 7 bases are a match to TRBD1. Sequences were derived from whole blood, sampled in connection with sensitization to the hapten diphenylcyclopropenone (DPC). CDR3 region: CASSVRGRQASINQPQHF. CDR3 DNA sequence: TGTGCCAGCAGTGTTAGGGGGCGACAGGCTAGTATCAATCAGCCCCAGCATTTT.